Listed below are T cell receptor beta chains from one sample, sequenced in a study of T cells in tuberculosis. Sequencing used immunoSEQ multiplex PCR; TCRdb keeps in-frame clones, though not all of them. The repertoire has approximately 31,000 clones, roughly 88% of them found once; the top ten carry more than 4.5%. The material was PBMCs, obtained at tuberculosis diagnosis. These receptors all stem from an adult with tuberculosis. CDR3s include the opening cysteine and the closing phenylalanine or tryptophan. The D gene is left open where the match is weak. The size of a clone is reported for some rows only, either as once, few or many, or as a class for expanded clones.

d_call | clone_size | j_call | v_call | cdr3_aa | cdr3_nt
. | once | TRBJ2-1 | TRBV18 | CASSVARDNEQFF | TGTGCCAGCTCGGTAGCGAGGGACAATGAGCAGTTCTTC
. | . | TRBJ2-5 | TRBV6-5 | CASSSPGGALAGTQYF | TGTGCCAGCAGTTCACCCGGCGGGGCCCTTGCAGGGACCCAGTACTTC
TRBD2 | . | TRBJ2-7 | TRBV4-1 | CASSQGGLAGGAFYEQYF | TGCGCCAGCAGCCAAGGGGGACTAGCGGGGGGAGCCTTCTACGAGCAGTACTTC
. | once | TRBJ2-7 | TRBV11-3 | CASSLEGQPYEQYF | TGTGCCAGCAGCTTAGAGGGACAACCCTACGAGCAGTACTTC
TRBD1 | few | TRBJ1-1 | TRBV30 | CAWSVPGQLEAFF | TGTGCCTGGAGTGTCCCGGGACAGCTTGAAGCTTTCTTT
. | . | TRBJ1-3 | TRBV19 | CASSIQQGFAGNTIYF | TGTGCCAGTAGTATTCAGCAGGGGTTTGCTGGAAACACCATATATTTT
. | . | TRBJ2-5 | TRBV2 | CASSEGWGPQETQYF | TGTGCCAGCAGTGAAGGATGGGGCCCACAAGAGACCCAGTACTTC
. | . | TRBJ1-4 | TRBV5-1 | CASSPTNVDNEKLFF | TGCGCCAGCAGCCCGACAAACGTAGATAATGAAAAACTGTTTTTT
TRBD2 | . | TRBJ2-1 | TRBV28 | CASSPFEAGGRSEQFF | TGTGCCAGCAGTCCCTTTGAAGCGGGAGGGCGTAGTGAGCAGTTCTTC
. | . | TRBJ2-7 | TRBV5-1 | CASSLRGPPYEQYF | TGCGCCAGCAGCTTGAGGGGCCCTCCCTACGAGCAGTACTTC
TRBD1 | . | TRBJ2-1 | TRBV15 | CATLGTGYNEQFF | TGTGCCACTCTCGGGACAGGGTACAATGAGCAGTTCTTC
. | few | TRBJ1-6 | TRBV9 | CASSPRTAGDSPLHF | TGTGCCAGCAGCCCCCGGACGGCAGGGGACTCACCCCTCCACTTT
TRBD1 | . | TRBJ1-2 | TRBV10-3 | CAISDPTGRTTF | TGTGCCATCAGTGACCCGACAGGGAGGACCACCTTC
TRBD1 | . | TRBJ2-2 | TRBV29-1 | CSAEQGAGGELFF | TGCAGCGCCGAACAGGGGGCCGGCGGGGAGCTGTTTTTT
. | . | TRBJ2-7 | TRBV2 | CASSEGLVGREYF | TGTGCCAGCAGTGAAGGCCTAGTCGGTCGGGAGTACTTC
TRBD1 | . | TRBJ1-4 | TRBV6-1 | CASRRTGEKLFF | TGTGCCAGCAGAAGGACAGGGGAAAAACTGTTTTTT
. | . | TRBJ2-1 | TRBV7-7 | CASTSSRGGEQFF | TGTGCCAGCACCTCTAGCCGCGGAGGTGAGCAGTTCTTC
TRBD2 | . | TRBJ2-5 | TRBV9 | CASSDGTSGGGETQYF | TGTGCCAGCAGCGATGGGACTAGCGGAGGGGGAGAGACCCAGTACTTC
TRBD1 | . | TRBJ1-4 | TRBV20-1 | CSARAGQGIF | TGCAGTGCTAGAGCCGGACAGGGGATTTTT
TRBD2 | . | TRBJ2-2 | TRBV7-3 | CASSSLAGETGELFF | TGTGCCAGCAGCTCGCTAGCGGGCGAGACCGGGGAGCTGTTTTTT
TRBD1 | . | TRBJ1-5 | TRBV4-1 | CASSQKGTGVLQPQHF | TGCGCCAGCAGCCAAAAGGGGACAGGGGTTCTTCAGCCCCAGCATTTT
. | . | TRBJ1-1 | TRBV11-2 | CASSLSTGLSDEAFF | TGTGCCAGCAGCCTTAGCACTGGACTATCAGATGAAGCTTTCTTT
. | . | TRBJ2-2 | TRBV12-5 | CASGYGVNTGELFF | TGTGCTAGTGGTTACGGGGTGAACACCGGGGAGCTGTTTTTT
. | . | TRBJ1-2 | TRBV30 | CAWGGNYGYTF | TGTGCCTGGGGAGGCAACTATGGCTACACCTTC
TRBD2 | . | TRBJ2-1 | TRBV5-1 | CASSWSSGSPNANEQFF | TGCGCCAGCAGCTGGTCTAGCGGGAGCCCGAACGCCAATGAGCAGTTCTTC
. | . | TRBJ2-7 | TRBV14 | CASSSYRNEWQYF | TGTGCCAGCAGCTCGTACAGGAACGAATGGCAGTACTTC
TRBD1 | . | TRBJ2-3 | TRBV5-1 | CASSLSQGAADTQYF | TGCGCCAGCAGCTTGAGTCAGGGGGCCGCAGATACGCAGTATTTT
. | . | TRBJ2-1 | TRBV9 | CASSVVSGPIGDEQFF | TGTGCCAGCAGCGTAGTGAGCGGGCCCATTGGAGATGAGCAGTTCTTC
. | . | TRBJ1-2 | TRBV19 | CASSIEGGQNYGYTF | TGTGCCAGTAGTATTGAGGGTGGGCAAAACTATGGCTACACCTTC
TRBD1 | . | TRBJ1-4 | TRBV5-6 | CASSSRQGTLLTNEKLFF | TGTGCCAGCAGCTCCAGACAGGGGACCCTATTAACTAATGAAAAACTGTTTTTT
TRBD1 | . | TRBJ2-1 | TRBV7-9 | CASSFQGAQEQFF | TGTGCCAGCAGCTTCCAGGGGGCTCAGGAGCAGTTCTTC
TRBD1 | . | TRBJ1-6 | TRBV7-2 | CASSSGTGYYNSPLHF | TGTGCCAGCAGTTCCGGGACAGGGTACTATAATTCACCCCTCCACTTT
TRBD1 | . | TRBJ2-7 | TRBV28 | CASRASGTVYEQYF | TGTGCCAGCAGGGCCTCCGGGACAGTCTACGAGCAGTACTTC
TRBD1 | . | TRBJ2-5 | TRBV6-1 | CASVSQGGRETQYF | TGTGCCAGCGTATCCCAAGGGGGCAGAGAGACCCAGTACTTC
TRBD1 | . | TRBJ2-3 | TRBV5-1 | CASSAGGYTDTQYF | TGCGCCAGCAGCGCAGGGGGCTACACAGATACGCAGTATTTT
. | once | TRBJ2-2 | TRBV6-5 | CASNSRKQGTGELFF | TGTGCCAGCAATTCTAGAAAACAGGGAACCGGGGAGCTGTTTTTT
. | . | TRBJ2-7 | TRBV5-8 | CASSLRSGAAEQYF | TGTGCCAGCAGCTTGCGTAGCGGAGCTGCAGAGCAGTACTTC
TRBD1 | . | TRBJ1-2 | TRBV5-1 | CASSTWTGGGYGYTF | TGCGCCAGCAGCACCTGGACAGGGGGAGGCTATGGCTACACCTTC
TRBD1 | . | TRBJ2-7 | TRBV5-1 | CASSLQPGQGAYEQYF | TGCGCCAGCAGCTTGCAACCGGGACAGGGGGCCTACGAGCAGTACTTC
TRBD1 | few | TRBJ2-5 | TRBV5-6 | CASIRQGTRETQYF | TGTGCCAGCATCAGACAGGGTACAAGAGAGACCCAGTACTTC
. | . | TRBJ1-2 | TRBV27 | CASSSASSGYGYTF | TGTGCCAGCAGTTCCGCTTCCAGCGGCTATGGCTACACCTTC
. | . | TRBJ1-2 | TRBV6-1 | CASRVGQYYGYTF | TGTGCCAGCAGAGTAGGACAGTACTATGGCTACACCTTC